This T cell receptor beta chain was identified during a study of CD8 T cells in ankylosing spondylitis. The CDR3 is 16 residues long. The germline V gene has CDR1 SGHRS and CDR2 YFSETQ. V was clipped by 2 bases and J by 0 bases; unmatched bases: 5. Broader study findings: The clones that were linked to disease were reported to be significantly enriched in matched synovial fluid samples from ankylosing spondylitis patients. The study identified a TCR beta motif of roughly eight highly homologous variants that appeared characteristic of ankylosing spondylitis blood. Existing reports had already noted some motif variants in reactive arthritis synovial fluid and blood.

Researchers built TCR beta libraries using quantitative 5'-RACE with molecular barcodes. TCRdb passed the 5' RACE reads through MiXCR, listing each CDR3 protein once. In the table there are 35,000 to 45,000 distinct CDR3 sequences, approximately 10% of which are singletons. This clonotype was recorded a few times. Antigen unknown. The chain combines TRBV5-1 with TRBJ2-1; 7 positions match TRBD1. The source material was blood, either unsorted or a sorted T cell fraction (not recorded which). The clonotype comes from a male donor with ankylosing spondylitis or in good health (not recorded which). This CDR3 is CASSFDQGDSYNEQFF. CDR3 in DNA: TGCGCCAGCAGCTTCGATCAGGGGGACTCCTACAATGAGCAGTTCTTC.